This T cell receptor beta chain appears in the sequencing data of a study of blood T cell repertoires in COVID-19. Study at large: Samples came from the United States, Italy and Spain, spanning acute and convalescent COVID-19. PBMCs, B-cell-depleted T cells, or T cells provided the cDNA or gDNA that made up the material.

Trimming shortened V by 7 bases and J by 4 bases, and 13 bases separated the two germline ends. This CDR3 is 13 amino acids long. The germline CDR1 and CDR2 sequences are MNHEY and SVGAGI. Using immunoSEQ multiplex PCR, the repertoire was profiled, and TCRdb retains in-frame clones only, with some absent. The data contain 130,000 to 150,000 clones, 78% of them singletons. This TCR was recovered from a woman aged 55-69 years with acute or convalescent COVID-19. The chain recombines TRBV6-5 with TRBJ1-1, with a possible D match to TRBD1 (5 bases). Material for sequencing was peripheral blood. The CDR3 region is CASTSRGFTEAFF. CDR3 DNA sequence: TGTGCCAGCACCTCTCGGGGGTTCACTGAAGCTTTCTTT.